The text below deals with one T cell receptor (beta chain). These data belong to a study of blood T cell repertoires in COVID-19. Study background: COVID-19 samples collected from the United States, Italy and Spain covered acute and convalescent phases. T cells, B-cell-depleted T cells, or PBMCs supplied cDNA or gDNA.

Original analysis: Estimates of nucleated cell counts were drawn from the amplification of reference gene primers. The assay was immunoSEQ multiplex PCR, and TCRdb's table has in-frame clones only and misses some. V and J calls and clone size are copied from that table; D and trimming were computed from the DNA. Here the sample spans approximately 230,000 clones, almost 90% being singletons. The CDR3 has 14 amino acids. Trimming took off 3 bases at V and 6 bases at J, with 11 bases between the two ends. Germline CDR1 and CDR2: MDHEN and SYDVKM. The clonotype originates from a man at least 80 years old with acute or convalescent COVID-19. This chain links TRBV28 with TRBJ1-4; no firm D call. Sequences were obtained from peripheral blood. CDR3 in DNA: TGTGCCAGCAGTTTTATGAGTTTGGATGAAAAACTGTTTTTT. Residues: CASSFMSLDEKLFF. Supplemented by reference TRBV28 and TRBJ1-4, the full variable domain reads DVKVTQSSRYLVKRTGEKVFLECVQDMDHENMFWYRQDPGLGLRLIYFSYDVKMKEKGDIPEGYSVSREKKERFSLILESASTNQTSMYLCASSFMSLDEKLFFGSGTQLSVL.